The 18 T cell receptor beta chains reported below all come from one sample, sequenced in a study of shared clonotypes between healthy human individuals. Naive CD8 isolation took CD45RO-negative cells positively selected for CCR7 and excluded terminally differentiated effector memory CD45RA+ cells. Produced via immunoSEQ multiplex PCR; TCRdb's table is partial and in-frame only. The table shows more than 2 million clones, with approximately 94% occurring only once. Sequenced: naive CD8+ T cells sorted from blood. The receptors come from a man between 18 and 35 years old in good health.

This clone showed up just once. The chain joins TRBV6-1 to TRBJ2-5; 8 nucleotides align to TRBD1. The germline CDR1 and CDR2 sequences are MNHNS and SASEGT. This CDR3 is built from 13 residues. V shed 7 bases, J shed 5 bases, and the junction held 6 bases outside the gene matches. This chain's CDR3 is CASTDRAGETQYF. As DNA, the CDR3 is TGTGCCAGCACGGACAGGGCGGGCGAGACCCAGTACTTC.

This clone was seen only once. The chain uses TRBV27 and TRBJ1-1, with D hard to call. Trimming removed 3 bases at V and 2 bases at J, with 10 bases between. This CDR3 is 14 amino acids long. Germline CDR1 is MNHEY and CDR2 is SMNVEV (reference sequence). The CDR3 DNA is TGTGCCAGCAGTTTTCTGGGGAAAAACACTGAAGCTTTCTTT. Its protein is CASSFLGKNTEAFF.

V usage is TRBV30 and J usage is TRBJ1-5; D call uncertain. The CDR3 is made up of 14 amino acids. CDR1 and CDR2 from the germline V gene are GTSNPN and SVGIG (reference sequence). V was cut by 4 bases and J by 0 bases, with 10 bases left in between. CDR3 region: CAWNQGNSNQPQHF. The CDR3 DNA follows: TGTGCCTGGAACCAAGGGAATAGCAATCAGCCCCAGCATTTT.

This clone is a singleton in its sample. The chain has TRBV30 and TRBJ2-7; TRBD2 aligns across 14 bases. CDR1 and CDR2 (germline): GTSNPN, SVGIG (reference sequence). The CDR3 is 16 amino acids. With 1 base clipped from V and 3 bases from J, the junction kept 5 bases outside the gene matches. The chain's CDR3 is CAWSEGLAGDHYEQYF. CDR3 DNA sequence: TGTGCCTGGAGTGAGGGACTAGCGGGAGACCACTACGAGCAGTACTTC.

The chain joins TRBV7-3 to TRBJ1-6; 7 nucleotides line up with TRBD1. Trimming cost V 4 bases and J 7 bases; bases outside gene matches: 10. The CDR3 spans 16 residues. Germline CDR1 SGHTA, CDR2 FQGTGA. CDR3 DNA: TGTGCCAGCAGCTCCCCGACAGGGTCGAAGAATTCACCCCTCCACTTT. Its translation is CASSSPTGSKNSPLHF.

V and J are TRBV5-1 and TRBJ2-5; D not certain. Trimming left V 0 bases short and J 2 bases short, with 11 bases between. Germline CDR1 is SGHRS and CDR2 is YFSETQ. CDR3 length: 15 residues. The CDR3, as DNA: TGCGCCAGCAGCTTGGAGGGTCGGCCGCAAGAGACCCAGTACTTC. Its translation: CASSLEGRPQETQYF.

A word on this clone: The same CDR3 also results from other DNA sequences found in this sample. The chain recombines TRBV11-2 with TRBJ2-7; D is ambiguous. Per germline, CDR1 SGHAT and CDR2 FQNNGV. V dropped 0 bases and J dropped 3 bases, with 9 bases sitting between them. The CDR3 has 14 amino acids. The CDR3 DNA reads TGTGCCAGCAGCTTAGAAGGCTGGAGCTACGAGCAGTACTTC. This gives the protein CASSLEGWSYEQYF.

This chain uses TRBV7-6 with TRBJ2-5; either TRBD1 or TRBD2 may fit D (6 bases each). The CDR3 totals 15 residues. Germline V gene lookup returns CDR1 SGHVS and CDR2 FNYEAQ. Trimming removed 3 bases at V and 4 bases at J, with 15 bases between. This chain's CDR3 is CASSLERGRRETQYF. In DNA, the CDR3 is TGTGCCAGCAGCTTGGAACGGGGGCGAAGAGAGACCCAGTACTTC.

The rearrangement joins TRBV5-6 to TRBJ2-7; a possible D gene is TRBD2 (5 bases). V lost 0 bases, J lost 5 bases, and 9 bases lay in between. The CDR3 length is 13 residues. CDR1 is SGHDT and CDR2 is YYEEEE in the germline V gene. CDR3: CASSLELEDEQYF. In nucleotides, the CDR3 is TGTGCCAGCAGCTTGGAACTAGAGGACGAGCAGTACTTC.

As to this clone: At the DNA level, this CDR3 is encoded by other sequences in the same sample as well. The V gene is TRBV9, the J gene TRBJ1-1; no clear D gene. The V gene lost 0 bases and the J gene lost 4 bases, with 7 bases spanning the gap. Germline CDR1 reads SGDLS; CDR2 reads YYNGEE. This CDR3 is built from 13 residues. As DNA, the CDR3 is TGTGCCAGCAGCGTAGCCCCGGGCACTGAAGCTTTCTTT. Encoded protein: CASSVAPGTEAFF.

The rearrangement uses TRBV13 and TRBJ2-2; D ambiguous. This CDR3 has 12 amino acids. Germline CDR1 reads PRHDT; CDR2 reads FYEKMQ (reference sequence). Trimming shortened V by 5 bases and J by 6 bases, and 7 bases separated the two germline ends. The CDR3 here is CASSPTPGELFF. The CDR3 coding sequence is TGTGCCAGCAGCCCGACTCCCGGGGAGCTGTTTTTT.

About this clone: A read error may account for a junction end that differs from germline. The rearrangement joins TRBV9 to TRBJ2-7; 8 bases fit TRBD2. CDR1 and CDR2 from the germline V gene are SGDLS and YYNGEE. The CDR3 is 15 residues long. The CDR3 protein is CTSSGGAAGVYEQYF. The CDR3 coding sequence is TGTACCAGCAGCGGTGGGGCAGCGGGGGTCTACGAGCAGTACTTC.

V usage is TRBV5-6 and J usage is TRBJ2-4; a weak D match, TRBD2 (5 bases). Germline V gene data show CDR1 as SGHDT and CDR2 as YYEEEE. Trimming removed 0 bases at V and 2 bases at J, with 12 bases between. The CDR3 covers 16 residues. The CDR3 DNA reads TGTGCCAGCAGCTTGGGTCTGAGGGAGTCCAAAAACATTCAGTACTTC. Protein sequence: CASSLGLRESKNIQYF. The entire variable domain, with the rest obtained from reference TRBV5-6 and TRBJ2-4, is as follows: DAGVTQSPTHLIKTRGQQVTLRCSPKSGHDTVSWYQQALGQGPQFIFQYYEEEERQRGNFPDRFSGHQFPNYSSELNVNALLLGDSALYLCASSLGLRESKNIQYFGAGTRLSVL.

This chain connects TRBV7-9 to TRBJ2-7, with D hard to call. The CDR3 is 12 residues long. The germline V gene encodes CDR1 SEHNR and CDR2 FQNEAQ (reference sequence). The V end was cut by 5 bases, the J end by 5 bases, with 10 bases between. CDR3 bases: TGTGCCAGCAGCCTCCAAAGGGACGAGCAGTACTTC. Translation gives CASSLQRDEQYF.

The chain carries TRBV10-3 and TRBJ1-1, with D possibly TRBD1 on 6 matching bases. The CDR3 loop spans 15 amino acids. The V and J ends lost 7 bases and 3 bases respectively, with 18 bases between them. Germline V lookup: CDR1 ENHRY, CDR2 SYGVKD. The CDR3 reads CAIKGGPVEDTEAFF. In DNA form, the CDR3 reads TGTGCCATCAAAGGGGGGCCGGTAGAGGACACTGAAGCTTTCTTT.

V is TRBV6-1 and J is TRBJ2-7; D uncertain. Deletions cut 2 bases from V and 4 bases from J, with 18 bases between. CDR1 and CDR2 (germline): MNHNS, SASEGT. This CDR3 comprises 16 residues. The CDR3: CASSENYSLGSYEQYF. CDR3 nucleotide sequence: TGTGCCAGCAGTGAAAACTACTCCTTAGGCTCATACGAGCAGTACTTC.

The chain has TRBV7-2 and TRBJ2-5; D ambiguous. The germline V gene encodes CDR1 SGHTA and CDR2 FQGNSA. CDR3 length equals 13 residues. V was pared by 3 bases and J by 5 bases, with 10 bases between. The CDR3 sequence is CASSFPPWETQYF. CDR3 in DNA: TGTGCCAGCAGCTTCCCCCCTTGGGAGACCCAGTACTTC.

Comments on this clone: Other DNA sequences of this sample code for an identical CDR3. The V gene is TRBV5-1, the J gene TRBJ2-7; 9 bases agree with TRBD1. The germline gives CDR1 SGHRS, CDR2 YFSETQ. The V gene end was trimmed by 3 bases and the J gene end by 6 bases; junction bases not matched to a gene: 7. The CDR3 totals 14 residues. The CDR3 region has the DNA TGCGCCAGCAGCTGGGGGACAGGGACCTCCGAGCAGTACTTC. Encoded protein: CASSWGTGTSEQYF.